This TCR beta chain was identified during a study of cytomegalovirus exposure and HLA in healthy donors. About the study: It was reported in a later analysis that the same platform had been used for the 120 or so validation repertoires as for the approximately 700 first-cohort repertoires.

Profiling relied on immunoSEQ multiplex PCR, and the TCRdb table lists in-frame clones only, not all of them. The data hold almost 70,000 clones, with just over 95% observed a single time. Findings and caveats of the study: Among TCR sequences, most were rare, though some public TCRs appeared in many donors.

The CDR3 totals 14 residues. Germline V gene data show CDR1 as MDHEN and CDR2 as SYDVKM. The V end lost 3 bases, the J end lost 1 base, and 8 bases lay between the germline ends. This clone was counted once. Its specificity is not known. Sequencing input: PBMCs. The receptor's source is a woman in her late teens or twenties in good health and CMV-seropositive. The chain combines TRBV28 with TRBJ2-3; D not resolved. In nucleotides, the CDR3 is TGTGCCAGCAGTTTCCTATCCGGCACAGATACGCAGTATTTT. This sequence encodes CASSFLSGTDTQYF.